Listed here are 18 T cell receptor beta chains from one sample, sequenced in a study of T cells after yellow fever vaccination. TCRdb analysed the 5' RACE reads with MiXCR anew, one entry per CDR3 protein. The sample contains 500,000 to 650,000 distinct CDR3 sequences, around a sixth of which appear only once. The sequencing here drew on PBMCs, taken around 5 days after the first yellow fever vaccination. Receptors originate from a man aged 18 to 35 who received the YFV17D yellow fever vaccine.

The chain employs TRBV28 and TRBJ1-5; D is unclear. The germline V gene has CDR1 MDHEN and CDR2 SYDVKM. The CDR3 length is 13 residues. With 4 bases removed from V and 7 bases from J, the gap between germline ends came to 11 bases. This chain's CDR3 is CASSSHQKQPQHF. The DNA for the CDR3 is TGTGCCAGCAGTTCGCACCAGAAACAGCCCCAGCATTTT. The full variable domain, rest sourced from reference TRBV28 and TRBJ1-5, is DVKVTQSSRYLVKRTGEKVFLECVQDMDHENMFWYRQDPGLGLRLIYFSYDVKMKEKGDIPEGYSVSREKKERFSLILESASTNQTSMYLCASSSHQKQPQHFGDGTRLSIL.

This rearrangement joins TRBV20-1 to TRBJ2-1; 12 nucleotides agree with TRBD2. Germline values: CDR1 DFQATT, CDR2 SNEGSKA (reference sequence). The CDR3 spans 15 residues. After removal of 6 bases from V and 3 bases from J, the junction contained 6 bases not matched to a gene. CDR3: CSAGPTSGGYNEQFF. DNA of the CDR3: TGCAGTGCGGGGCCGACTAGCGGGGGCTACAATGAGCAGTTCTTC.

This clonotype was counted a few times. J is TRBJ1-1 and V is TRBV12-3 or TRBV12-4; tentative D call: TRBD1 (5 bases). The V gene lost 4 bases and the J gene lost 7 bases, with 7 bases spanning the gap. The CDR3 loop spans 11 amino acids. CDR3 amino acids: CASSSGGEAFF. As DNA, the CDR3 is TGTGCCAGCAGTTCGGGGGGTGAAGCTTTCTTT.

J is TRBJ2-7 and V is TRBV29-1; 9 bases are shared with TRBD1. In germline, CDR1 is SQVTM, CDR2 ANQGSEA. This CDR3 has 15 amino acids. J lost 6 bases, V lost 0 bases, and 9 bases had no gene match. This CDR3 is CSVEEPPGQGGEQYF. The DNA of the CDR3 is TGCAGCGTTGAAGAGCCCCCGGGACAGGGTGGCGAGCAGTACTTC.

This clonotype was detected only a few times. This rearrangement joins TRBV4-3 to TRBJ1-2; D might be TRBD1 (6 bases). The germline V and J ends were trimmed by 1 base and 4 bases, with 16 bases remaining between them. The germline gives CDR1 LGHNA, CDR2 YSLEER. The CDR3 length is 16 residues. In nucleotides, the CDR3 is TGCGCCAGCAGCCAAGTTCACAGGGAAGTTACCTATGGCTACACCTTC. Its translation is CASSQVHREVTYGYTF.

This clonotype was counted ten times or more. The chain employs TRBV11-3 and TRBJ2-2; possibly TRBD2 for D (5 bases). The V end was cut by 5 bases, the J end by 7 bases, with 17 bases between. Germline CDR1 is SGHNT and CDR2 is YENEEA. The CDR3 loop spans 15 amino acids. In DNA form, the CDR3 reads TGTGCCAGCAGCCCCTCCCCGAGGGCCGGCGGGGAGCTGTTTTTT. It codes for CASSPSPRAGGELFF.

The chain joins TRBV4-1 to TRBJ1-4, with no clear D. The CDR3 sequence is 12 residues long. The V gene's germline CDR1 is MGHRA and CDR2 YSYEKL. V lost 7 bases to trimming and J lost 5 bases, with 8 bases between them. The CDR3 region is CASMERNEKLFF. CDR3 DNA sequence: TGCGCCAGCATGGAAAGGAATGAAAAACTGTTTTTT.

This clonotype appeared many times. This sequence joins TRBV13 and TRBJ1-1; D perhaps matches TRBD1 (6 bases). V was clipped by 5 bases and J by 0 bases, with 13 bases between them. The length of the CDR3 is 15 residues. Per germline, CDR1 PRHDT and CDR2 FYEKMQ (reference sequence). CDR3 DNA sequence: TGTGCCAGCAGCGAATACGGGACACTGAACACTGAAGCTTTCTTT. This codes for CASSEYGTLNTEAFF. The complete variable domain, with remaining parts taken from reference TRBV13 and TRBJ1-1, reads AAGVIQSPRHLIKEKRETATLKCYPIPRHDTVYWYQQGPGQDPQFLISFYEKMQSDKGSIPDRFSAQQFSDYHSELNMSSLELGDSALYFCASSEYGTLNTEAFFGQGTRLTVV.

V usage is TRBV11-2 and J usage is TRBJ2-3; 8 nucleotides match TRBD2. J lost 11 bases, V lost 1 base, and 11 bases had no gene match. Germline loops: CDR1 SGHAT, CDR2 FQNNGV. CDR3 length: 15 residues. The CDR3 reads CASSLVNGVRGGQYF. In DNA, the CDR3 is TGTGCCAGCAGCTTAGTAAACGGGGTTCGGGGGGGGCAGTATTTT.

The chain recombines TRBV2 with TRBJ2-5, with TRBD1 matching 9 bases. The V segment lost 1 base and the J segment 4 bases; nucleotides outside the gene matches: 1. Germline assignment: CDR1 SNHLY and CDR2 FYNNEI. The CDR3 has 14 amino acids. CDR3 sequence reads: CASSEDRGRETQYF. As DNA, the CDR3 is TGTGCCAGCAGTGAAGACAGGGGGCGAGAGACCCAGTACTTC.

This clonotype was counted only a few times. The chain combines TRBV6-1 with TRBJ2-3, with 9 bases that match TRBD2. CDR3 length: 16 amino acids. Germline CDR1 reads MNHNS; CDR2 reads SASEGT. The J segment lost 2 bases and the V segment lost 6 bases, leaving 9 bases of the junction unmatched. The CDR3 DNA reads as TGTGCCAGCAGCCGGAAAGCGGGGGGATACACAGATACGCAGTATTTT. It codes for CASSRKAGGYTDTQYF.

This clonotype occurred a few times. This chain uses TRBV5-5 with TRBJ2-7; 9 bases fit TRBD1. Germline assignment: CDR1 SGHKS and CDR2 YYEKEE (reference sequence). The J segment lost 3 bases and the V segment lost 4 bases, leaving 8 bases of the junction unmatched. The CDR3 runs to 15 residues. CDR3 loop: CASSPTGTGNYEQYF. The CDR3 DNA sequence: TGTGCCAGCAGCCCAACCGGGACAGGGAACTACGAGCAGTACTTC.

This clonotype was seen only a few times. The rearrangement joins TRBV5-1 to TRBJ1-6; D unresolved. V dropped 3 bases and J dropped 6 bases, with 4 bases sitting between them. The CDR3 is 12 residues long. The germline gives CDR1 SGHRS, CDR2 YFSETQ. The CDR3 DNA reads TGCGCCAGCAGCTCGATTAATTCACCCCTCCACTTT. This translates into CASSSINSPLHF.

V is TRBV29-1 and J is TRBJ2-3, with 11 bases identical to TRBD2. V was pared by 4 bases and J by 5 bases, with 5 bases of the junction left unmatched. Germline CDR1 is SQVTM and CDR2 is ANQGSEA. The CDR3 sequence is 14 residues long. The CDR3 region has the DNA TGCAGCGTTGTCCTAGCGGGGGGTATAGATACGCAGTATTTT. Its translation: CSVVLAGGIDTQYF.

This sequence joins TRBV20-1 and TRBJ1-3; 8 bases fit TRBD1. Germline trimming cut 6 bases from V and 4 bases from J; bases unmatched to any gene: 5. Per germline, CDR1 DFQATT and CDR2 SNEGSKA (reference sequence). This CDR3 has 13 residues. CDR3 nucleotides: TGCAGTGCGAGCAGGGGGCAAGGAAACACCATATATTTT. Amino acid sequence: CSASRGQGNTIYF.

The rearrangement uses TRBV12-3 or TRBV12-4 and TRBJ2-1; no clear D. This CDR3 has 11 amino acids. V lost 4 bases and J lost 12, with 10 bases in between. CDR3 nucleotides: TGTGCCAGCAGTTCCGAGGTAGGGCAGTTCTTC. Its protein is CASSSEVGQFF.

In this sample, this clonotype turned up many times. This CDR3 is CAIFSWGQGEAFF. The CDR3, as DNA: TGTGCCATCTTCTCTTGGGGACAGGGAGAAGCTTTCTTT. The chain combines TRBV10-3 with TRBJ1-1, with 9 bases identical to TRBD1. With V trimmed by 8 bases and J by 8 bases, 9 bases remained unmatched. The CDR3 loop spans 13 amino acids. The germline CDR1 and CDR2 sequences are ENHRY and SYGVKD.

The rearrangement joins TRBV23-1 to TRBJ2-7, with TRBD1 matching over 7 bases. TRBV23-1 is an ORF for which the function is uncertain. The CDR3 is 15 residues long. V was pared by 3 bases and J by 3 bases, with 8 bases of the junction left unmatched. The CDR3 DNA is TGCGCCAGCAGTCAGGGGACAGAAAGTCACTACGAGCAGTACGTC. Residues: CASSQGTESHYEQYV.